One sample yielded the 20 T cell receptor beta chains listed below, sequenced in a study of spatial heterogeneity in lung cancer. Time point given: sample taken at primary tumor resection. TCRdb re-called the 5' RACE reads through MiXCR, storing one row per CDR3 protein. The sample shows around 89,000 distinct CDR3 sequences, approximately 12% of them seen only once. Sample: PBMCs, taken at surgery. All receptors come from a male donor with early-stage non-small cell lung cancer.

This chain uses TRBV29-1 with TRBJ1-3; D call uncertain. V was shortened by 0 bases and J by 4 bases, with 13 bases between the two germline ends. The CDR3 contains 15 residues. Germline CDR1 is SQVTM and CDR2 is ANQGSEA. The CDR3 DNA is TGCAGCGTTGAAGATGCGGCTTCAACGGGAAACACCATATATTTT. This gives the protein CSVEDAASTGNTIYF. Full variable domain (rest looked up from reference TRBV29-1 and TRBJ1-3): SAVISQKPSRDICQRGTSLTIQCQVDSQVTMMFWYRQQPGQSLTLIATANQGSEATYESGFVIDKFPISRPNLTFSTLTVSNMSPEDSSIYLCSVEDAASTGNTIYFGEGSWLTVV.

This clonotype turned up a few times. At one boundary the junction diverges from the germline segment, which might be a read error. V usage is TRBV7-7 and J usage is TRBJ1-3; D might be TRBD1 (6 bases). There are 15 residues in the CDR3. Per germline, CDR1 SSHAT and CDR2 FNYEAQ (reference sequence). The CDR3 is CASSPDSNSGNTIYF. The DNA for the CDR3 is TGTGCTAGCAGCCCGGACAGTAACTCTGGAAACACCATATATTTT.

This clonotype turned up a few times. The V gene is TRBV20-1, the J gene TRBJ1-5, with D unresolved. This CDR3 has 13 residues. CDR1 is DFQATT and CDR2 is SNEGSKA in the germline V gene (reference sequence). V was cut by 5 bases and J by 5 bases, with 13 bases left in between. In DNA, the CDR3 is TGCAGTGCTGGGAGCGGATCAGATCAGCCCCAGCATTTT. Its protein product is CSAGSGSDQPQHF.

The rearrangement uses TRBV29-1 and TRBJ2-2, with D possibly being TRBD1 or TRBD2 (5 bases each). This CDR3 is built from 13 residues. V lost 7 bases and J 4 bases, leaving 13 bases between the germline ends. The germline V gene has CDR1 SQVTM and CDR2 ANQGSEA. The CDR3 region is CSGGQGPTGELFF. DNA for the CDR3: TGCAGCGGAGGGCAGGGCCCCACCGGGGAGCTGTTTTTT.

This clonotype has at least ten counts. This sequence joins TRBV7-9 and TRBJ2-1, with unresolved D. With 4 bases removed from V and 6 bases from J, the gap between germline ends came to 13 bases. The germline V gene has CDR1 SEHNR and CDR2 FQNEAQ (reference sequence). This CDR3 is 14 amino acids long. CDR3 nucleotides: TGTGCCAGCAGCTCCATCACAGTGTCCAATGAGCAGTTCTTC. It is translated as CASSSITVSNEQFF.

In this sample, this clonotype turned up a few times. J is TRBJ1-6 and V is TRBV4-3; no clear D gene. The V gene lost 0 bases and the J gene lost 10 bases, with 16 bases spanning the gap. Per germline, CDR1 LGHNA and CDR2 YSLEER. The CDR3 totals 16 residues. This CDR3 reads CASSQEDVTPLSPLHF. CDR3 DNA: TGCGCCAGCAGCCAAGAGGACGTTACGCCACTATCACCCCTCCACTTT.

In this sample, this clonotype turned up a few times. The chain employs TRBV12-3 or TRBV12-4 and TRBJ2-5; 10 positions agree with TRBD2. Losses at the gene ends were 3 bases for V and 7 bases for J; bases not matched to a gene: 5. CDR3 length: 14 amino acids. CDR3 sequence (DNA): TGTGCCAGCAGTTTCACTAGCGGGGCTGGGACCCAGTACTTC. Its translation is CASSFTSGAGTQYF.

This clonotype turned up a few times. The rearrangement uses TRBV24-1 and TRBJ2-2; the D gene is possibly TRBD2 (6 bases). This CDR3 has 17 residues. The germline V gene encodes CDR1 KGHDR and CDR2 SFDVKD. Trimming took off 0 bases at V and 0 bases at J, with 10 bases between the two ends. The CDR3 is CATSDLSGFSNTGELFF. CDR3 coding DNA: TGTGCCACCAGTGATTTGAGCGGGTTCTCGAACACCGGGGAGCTGTTTTTT.

This clonotype came up once. The junction differs from germline at one of its ends, possibly a read error. V is TRBV20-1 and J is TRBJ1-4; TRBD1 agrees at 7 bases. In germline, CDR1 is DFQATT, CDR2 SNEGSKA (reference sequence). The CDR3 runs 15 residues. The CDR3 loop is CSARDRLGWEEKLLF. The CDR3 DNA follows: TGCAGTGCTAGGGACAGGCTGGGGTGGGAGGAAAAACTGCTTTTT.

This clonotype was seen more than once but under ten times. The chain joins TRBV6-2 or TRBV6-3 to TRBJ1-5; no clear D. Germline CDR1 is MNHEY and CDR2 is SVGEGT. The germline V and J ends were trimmed by 6 bases and 3 bases, with 6 bases remaining between them. The CDR3 consists of 12 residues. The CDR3 reads CASSTPNQPQHF. The CDR3 DNA sequence: TGTGCCAGCAGCACCCCCAATCAGCCCCAGCATTTT.

The rearrangement uses TRBV6-1 and TRBJ1-2; D is ambiguous. This CDR3 comprises 12 residues. V lost 4 bases, J lost 4 bases, and 7 bases lay in between. Germline V gene data show CDR1 as MNHNS and CDR2 as SASEGT. This CDR3 is CASSGSFYGYTF. In nucleotides, the CDR3 is TGTGCCAGCAGTGGCAGTTTCTATGGCTACACCTTC.

This clonotype was recorded at least ten times. V is TRBV12-3 or TRBV12-4 and J is TRBJ2-2; perhaps D is TRBD1 or TRBD2 (5 bases each). The CDR3 is made up of 14 amino acids. V lost 5 bases and J lost 6, with 13 bases in between. The CDR3 spells CASSRGPSSGELFF. The DNA of the CDR3 is TGTGCCAGCAGTCGGGGACCCTCCTCCGGGGAGCTGTTTTTT.

The V gene is TRBV7-2, the J gene TRBJ2-1, with 9 bases that match TRBD1. Unmatched junction bases numbered 15, after V lost 5 bases and J lost 4 bases. The CDR3 has 18 residues. Germline V lookup: CDR1 SGHTA, CDR2 FQGNSA. The DNA for the CDR3 is TGTGCCAGCAGCCCGGGACAGGGTAGCGGGCACAGATACAATGAGCAGTTCTTC. Protein sequence: CASSPGQGSGHRYNEQFF.

J is TRBJ1-6 and V is TRBV18; no clear D gene. The CDR3 totals 15 residues. V lost 3 bases to trimming and J lost 14 bases, with 20 bases between them. Germline CDR1 is KGHSH and CDR2 is LQKENI. CDR3 nucleotides: TGTGCCAGCTCACCCTCACAAGAGCACCAGGTGGCCCTCCACTTT. Translation: CASSPSQEHQVALHF.

The V call is TRBV5-8, the J call TRBJ2-3; the match to TRBD2 covers 8 bases. CDR3 length: 18 residues. The junction had 13 bases not matched to a gene; V was cut back by 2 bases and J by 2 bases. The germline V gene has CDR1 SGHTS and CDR2 YDEGEE. The CDR3, as DNA: TGTGCCAGCAGCTTAGATGGACTAGCTTTTACCTACACAGATACGCAGTATTTT. Amino acid sequence: CASSLDGLAFTYTDTQYF.

The gene calls are TRBV20-1 and TRBJ1-5; possibly TRBD1 for D (5 bases). This CDR3 is built from 15 residues. CDR1 and CDR2 (germline): DFQATT, SNEGSKA (reference sequence). Deletions cut 2 bases from V and 1 base from J, with 12 bases between. CDR3 amino acids: CSARMPGMSNQPQHF. CDR3 nucleotide sequence: TGCAGTGCTAGAATGCCAGGGATGAGCAATCAGCCCCAGCATTTT.

The chain employs TRBV7-8 and TRBJ1-2; 7 bases agree with TRBD1. The CDR3 loop spans 14 amino acids. Germline CDR1 and CDR2: SGHVS and FQNEAQ. V trimming: 1 base; J trimming: 1 base; junction bases outside the gene matches: 0. In DNA form, the CDR3 reads TGTGCCAGCAGCTTAGACAGGGGTAACTATGGCTACACCTTC. As protein: CASSLDRGNYGYTF.

This chain connects TRBV3-1 to TRBJ2-3; TRBD2 agrees at 9 bases. CDR1 is LGHDT, CDR2 YNNKEL, per germline (reference sequence). The CDR3 has 16 amino acids. V was pared by 4 bases and J by 5 bases, with 10 bases of the junction left unmatched. The CDR3 sequence: CASSRARRGGQDTQYF. In DNA form, the CDR3 reads TGTGCCAGCAGCCGGGCTCGGCGGGGGGGCCAAGATACGCAGTATTTT.

This clonotype has ten or more counts. The chain is built from TRBV5-1 and TRBJ2-5; 8 bases are a match to TRBD1. There are 15 residues in the CDR3. J lost 2 bases, V lost 0 bases, and 3 bases had no gene match. In germline, CDR1 is SGHRS, CDR2 YFSETQ. The DNA for the CDR3 is TGCGCCAGCAGCTTGGGGACAGGGTTTCAAGAGACCCAGTACTTC. Protein sequence: CASSLGTGFQETQYF.

This clonotype ranks as medium-sized. The chain has TRBV27 and TRBJ2-1; D ambiguous. Germline lookup yields CDR1 MNHEY and CDR2 SMNVEV (reference sequence). Trimming took off 6 bases at V and 7 bases at J, with 10 bases between the two ends. The CDR3 is 12 residues long. CDR3 region: CASSLGENEQFF. The CDR3 DNA is TGTGCCAGCAGCCTAGGAGAGAATGAGCAGTTCTTC.